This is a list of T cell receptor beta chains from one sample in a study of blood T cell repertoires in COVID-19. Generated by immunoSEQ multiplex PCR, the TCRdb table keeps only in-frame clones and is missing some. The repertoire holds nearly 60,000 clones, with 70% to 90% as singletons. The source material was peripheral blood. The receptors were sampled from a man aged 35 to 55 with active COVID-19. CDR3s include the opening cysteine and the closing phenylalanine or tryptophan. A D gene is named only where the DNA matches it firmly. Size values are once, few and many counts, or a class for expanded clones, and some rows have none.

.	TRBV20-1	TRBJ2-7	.	TGCAGTGCTGTCTACAGGGACGCGGAGTACTTC	CSAVYRDAEYF
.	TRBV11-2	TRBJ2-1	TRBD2	TGTGCCAGCAGCTTCCTCACCCTAGCGGGACTAGGAAATGAGCAGTTCTTC	CASSFLTLAGLGNEQFF
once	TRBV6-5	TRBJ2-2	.	TGTGCCAGCAGGGCCCCCGGAGATCCCGGGGAGCTGTTTTTT	CASRAPGDPGELFF
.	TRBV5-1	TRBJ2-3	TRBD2	TGCGCCAGCAGCTTCCCGGGCGGGAGGGCCCCAGGCACAGATACGCAGTATTTT	CASSFPGGRAPGTDTQYF
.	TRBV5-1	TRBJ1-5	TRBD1	TGCGCCAGCAGCCCCGGGACAGGGAGAGGGGCGCAGCATTTT	CASSPGTGRGAQHF
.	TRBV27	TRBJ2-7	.	TGTGCCAGCAGTTTAGGGGCAACGAGCTCCTACGAGCAGTACTTC	CASSLGATSSYEQYF
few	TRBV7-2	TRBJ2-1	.	TGTGCCAGCAGCACTCCACGCCGAAGGGGCAATGAGCAGTTCTTC	CASSTPRRRGNEQFF
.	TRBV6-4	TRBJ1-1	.	TGTGCCAGCAGTGACCAAGCGAACACTGAAGCTTTCTTT	CASSDQANTEAFF
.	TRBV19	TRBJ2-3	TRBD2	TGTGCCAGTAGTATAGTCGGACTAGCGGGACGGGATACGCAGTATTTT	CASSIVGLAGRDTQYF
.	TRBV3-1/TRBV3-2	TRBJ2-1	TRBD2	TGTGCCAGCAGCCAAGAGGGACTAGCGGGGTACAATGAGCAGTTCTTC	CASSQEGLAGYNEQFF
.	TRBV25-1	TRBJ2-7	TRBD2	TGTGCCAGCAGTGAACTAGCGGGAGTACACGAGCAGTACTTC	CASSELAGVHEQYF